Detailed here is one T cell receptor beta chain. Its antigen is not known. Documented treatment: approximately nine-day PBMC culture with coronavirus spike peptide pools or control peptides (ViraFEST assay). The data originate from a study of vaccination and CD4 T cells after COVID-19. Study-wide context: A positive SARS-CoV-2 nasal swab PCR result was recorded for each convalescent patient; about nine were mild and one severe. Cells received overlapping spike peptides from SARS-CoV-2, HCoV-NL63, HCoV-OC43 and HCoV-229E as stimulation. A median of around 70 days (range 14 to 241) separated dose two from the taking of post-vaccine samples.

Cultured CD4+ T cell DNA underwent sequencing with the Oncomine TCR Beta short-read assay. TCRdb passed the PCR reads through MiXCR, listing each CDR3 protein once. In the table there are about 10,000 distinct CDR3 sequences, more than 70% of which are singletons. CDR3 size: 16 residues. CDR1 is SGHTA, CDR2 FQGNSA, per germline. V lost 4 bases to trimming and J lost 8 bases, with 18 bases between them. General study points: Convalescent patients had a median about 90% of reactive clones appearing only post-vaccination.

Sequencing was done on a sample of CD4+ T cells from blood, cultured in vitro. The receptor was isolated from a human donor who had recovered from COVID-19. The rearrangement joins TRBV7-2 to TRBJ1-6, with D perhaps matching TRBD1 (5 bases). The CDR3 loop reads CASSSFVGQRDSPLHF. The CDR3 region has the DNA TGTGCCAGCAGCTCTTTCGTGGGGCAGCGGGATTCACCCCTCCACTTT.